This T cell receptor (beta chain) is drawn from a study of control samples from healthy donors and cancer patients. Assay used: immunoSEQ multiplex PCR; TCRdb lists only in-frame clones, some missing. The repertoire holds 150,000 or so clones, with around 95% as singletons. Per germline, CDR1 SGHVS and CDR2 FNYEAQ. This CDR3 is 15 amino acids long. V lost 2 bases and J lost 6, with 14 bases in between. This chain uses TRBV7-6 with TRBJ1-5; TRBD1 is a possible D gene (5 bases). This receptor was identified in a woman between 55 and 75 years old in good health. Sequencing was done on a sample of blood. DNA for the CDR3: TGTGCCAGCAGCTTATCACCCGGGACCGGTCAGCCCCAGCATTTT. Amino acids: CASSLSPGTGQPQHF.